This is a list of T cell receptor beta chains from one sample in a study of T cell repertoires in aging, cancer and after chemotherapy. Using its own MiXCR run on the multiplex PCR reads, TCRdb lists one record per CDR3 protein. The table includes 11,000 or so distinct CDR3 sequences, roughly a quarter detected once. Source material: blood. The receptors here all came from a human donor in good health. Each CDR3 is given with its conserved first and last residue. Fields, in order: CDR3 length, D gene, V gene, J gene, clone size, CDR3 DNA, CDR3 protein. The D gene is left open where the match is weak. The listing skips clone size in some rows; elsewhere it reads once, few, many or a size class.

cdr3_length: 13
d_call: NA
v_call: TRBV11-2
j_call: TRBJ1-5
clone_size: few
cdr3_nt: TGTGCCAGCAGCCAAGGGGTCCATCAGCCCCAGCATTTT
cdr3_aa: CASSQGVHQPQHF

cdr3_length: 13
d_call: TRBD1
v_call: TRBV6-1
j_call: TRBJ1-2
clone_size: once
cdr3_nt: TGTGCCAGCAGTAGGGACAGGGGGGATGGCTACACCTTC
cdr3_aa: CASSRDRGDGYTF

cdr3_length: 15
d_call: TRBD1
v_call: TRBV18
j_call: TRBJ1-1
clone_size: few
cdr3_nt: TGTGCCAGCTCACGGAGACAGGGGATGAACACTGAAGCTTTCTTT
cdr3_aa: CASSRRQGMNTEAFF

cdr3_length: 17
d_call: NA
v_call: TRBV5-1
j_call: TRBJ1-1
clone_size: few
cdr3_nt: TGCGCCAGCAGCATGAAACGGGCCACCTTCTCCCGTACTGAAGCTTTCTTT
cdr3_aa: CASSMKRATFSRTEAFF

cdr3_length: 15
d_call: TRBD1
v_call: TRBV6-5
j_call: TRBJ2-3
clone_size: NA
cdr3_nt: TGTGCCAGCAGTGCCGACAGGGGGCAGGCAGATACGCAGTATTTT
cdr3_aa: CASSADRGQADTQYF

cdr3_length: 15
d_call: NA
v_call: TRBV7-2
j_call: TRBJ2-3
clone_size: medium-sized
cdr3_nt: TGTGCCAGCAGCTTAGTCGCCAGGAGCACAGATACGCAGTATTTT
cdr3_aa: CASSLVARSTDTQYF

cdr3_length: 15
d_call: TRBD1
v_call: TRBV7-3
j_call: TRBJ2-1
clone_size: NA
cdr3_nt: TGTGCTAGTGGTTTGGGTGGGGGACAGGGGAATGAGCAGTTCTTC
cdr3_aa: CASGLGGGQGNEQFF

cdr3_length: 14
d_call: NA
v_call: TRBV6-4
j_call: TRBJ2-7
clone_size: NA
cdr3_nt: TGTGCCAGCAGACGGGACGGGAGCTCCTACGAGCAGTACTTC
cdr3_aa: CASRRDGSSYEQYF

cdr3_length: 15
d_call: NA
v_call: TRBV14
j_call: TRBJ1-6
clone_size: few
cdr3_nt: TGTGCCAGCAGCCAAGACTACAGACCCGATTCACCCCTCCACTTT
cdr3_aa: CASSQDYRPDSPLHF

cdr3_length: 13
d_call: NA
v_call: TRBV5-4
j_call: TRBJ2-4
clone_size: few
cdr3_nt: TGTGCCAGCAGCTTGGATGGGAAAAACATTCAGTACTTC
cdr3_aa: CASSLDGKNIQYF

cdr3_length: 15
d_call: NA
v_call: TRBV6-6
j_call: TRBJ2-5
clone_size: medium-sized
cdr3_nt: TGTGCCAGCAGTTACCCCGGACAGAAGCAAGAGACCCAGTACTTC
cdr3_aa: CASSYPGQKQETQYF

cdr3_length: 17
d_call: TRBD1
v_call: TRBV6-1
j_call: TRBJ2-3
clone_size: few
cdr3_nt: TGTGCCAGCAGTCGAGACCGACAGGGAGTCCCCGGGGATACGCAGTATTTT
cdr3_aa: CASSRDRQGVPGDTQYF

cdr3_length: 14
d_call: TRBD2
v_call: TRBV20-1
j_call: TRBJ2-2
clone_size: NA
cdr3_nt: TGCAGTGCTAGAGAGACTAGCGGCACCGGGGAGCTGTTTTTT
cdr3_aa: CSARETSGTGELFF

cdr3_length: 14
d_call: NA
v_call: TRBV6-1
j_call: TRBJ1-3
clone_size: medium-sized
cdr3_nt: TGTGCCAGCAGCGAATCAGGGGTTGGAAACACCATATATTTT
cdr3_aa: CASSESGVGNTIYF

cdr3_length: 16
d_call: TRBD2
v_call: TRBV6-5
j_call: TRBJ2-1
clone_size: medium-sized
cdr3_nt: TGTGCCAGCAGTTATGCGCTAGCGGGGGCCCCGGATGAGCAGTTCTTC
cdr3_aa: CASSYALAGAPDEQFF

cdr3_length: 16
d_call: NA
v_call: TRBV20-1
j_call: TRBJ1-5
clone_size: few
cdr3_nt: TGCAGTGCTAGAGGGTTGAAGGAAAATAGCAATCAGCCCCAGCATTTT
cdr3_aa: CSARGLKENSNQPQHF

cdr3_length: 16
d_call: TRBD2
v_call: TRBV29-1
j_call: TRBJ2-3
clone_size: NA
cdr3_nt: TGCAGCGTTGACCAACTAGCGGGTTCCAGCACAGATACGCAGTATTTT
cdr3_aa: CSVDQLAGSSTDTQYF

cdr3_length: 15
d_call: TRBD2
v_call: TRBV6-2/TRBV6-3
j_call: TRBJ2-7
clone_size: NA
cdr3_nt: TGTGCCAGCAGTTTCGGACTAGCGGGGGGCTACGAGCAGTACTTC
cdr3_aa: CASSFGLAGGYEQYF

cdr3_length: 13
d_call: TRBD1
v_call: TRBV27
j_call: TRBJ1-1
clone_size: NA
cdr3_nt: TGTGCCAGCAGTGGGGGACAGGGCACTGAAGCTTTCTTT
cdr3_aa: CASSGGQGTEAFF

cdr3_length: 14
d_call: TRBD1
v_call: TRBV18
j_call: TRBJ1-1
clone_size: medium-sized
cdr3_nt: TGTGCCAGCTCACCGACGACAGGGGTGACTGAAGCTTTCTTT
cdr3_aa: CASSPTTGVTEAFF

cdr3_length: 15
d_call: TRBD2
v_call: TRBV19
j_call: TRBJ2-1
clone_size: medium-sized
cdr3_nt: TGTGCCAGTAGAAGGTCCAGCGGGGGTTACAATGAGCAGTTCTTC
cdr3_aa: CASRRSSGGYNEQFF

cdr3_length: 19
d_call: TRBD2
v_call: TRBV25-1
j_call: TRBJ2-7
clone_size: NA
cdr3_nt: TGTGCCAGCAGTGGACTAGAACGGCCTAGCGGGGGACTGGACTACGAGCAGTACTTC
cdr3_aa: CASSGLERPSGGLDYEQYF

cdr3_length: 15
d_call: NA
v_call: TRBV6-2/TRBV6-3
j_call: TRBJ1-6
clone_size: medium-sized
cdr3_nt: TGTGCCAGCAGTTACTTCCGGGGGGCAAGGTCACCCCTCCACTTT
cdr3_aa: CASSYFRGARSPLHF

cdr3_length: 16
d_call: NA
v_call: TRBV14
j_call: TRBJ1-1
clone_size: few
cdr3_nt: TGTGCCAGCAGCCAAGATAAGGGCCGTGTGAACACTGAAGCTTTCTTT
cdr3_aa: CASSQDKGRVNTEAFF

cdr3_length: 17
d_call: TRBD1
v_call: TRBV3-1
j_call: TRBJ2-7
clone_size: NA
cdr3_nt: TGTGCCAGCAGCCAAGAGGGACAGCTTTCCCACTCCTACGAGCAGTACTTC
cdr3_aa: CASSQEGQLSHSYEQYF

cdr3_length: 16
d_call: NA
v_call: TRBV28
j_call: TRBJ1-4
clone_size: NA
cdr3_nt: TGTGCCAGCAGGGAGAGACGCGGGACAACTAATGAAAAACTGTTTTTT
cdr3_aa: CASRERRGTTNEKLFF

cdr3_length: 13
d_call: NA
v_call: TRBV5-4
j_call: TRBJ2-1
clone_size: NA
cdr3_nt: TGTGCCAGCAGACCTGGACAGTACAATGAGCAGTTCTTC
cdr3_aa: CASRPGQYNEQFF

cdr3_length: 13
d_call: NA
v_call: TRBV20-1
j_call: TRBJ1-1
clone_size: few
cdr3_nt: TGCAGTGCGACGGATCGCTCCAACACTGAAGCTTTCTTT
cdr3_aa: CSATDRSNTEAFF

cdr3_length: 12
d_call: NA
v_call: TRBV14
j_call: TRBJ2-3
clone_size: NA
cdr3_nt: TGTGCCAGCAGCCGAGGTGGGGGCACGCAGTATTTT
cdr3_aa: CASSRGGGTQYF

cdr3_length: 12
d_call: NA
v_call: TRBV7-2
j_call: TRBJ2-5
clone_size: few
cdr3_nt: TGTGCCAGCAGCCCCGTCGGAGAGACCCAGTACTTC
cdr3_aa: CASSPVGETQYF

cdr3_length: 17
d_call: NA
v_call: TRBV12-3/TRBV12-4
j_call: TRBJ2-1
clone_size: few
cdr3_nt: TGTGCCAGCAGTTTGGGTAGTTGGCTAGCGAGAAACAATGAGCAGTTCTTC
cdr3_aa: CASSLGSWLARNNEQFF

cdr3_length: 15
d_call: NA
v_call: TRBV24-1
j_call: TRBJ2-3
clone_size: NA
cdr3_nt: TGTGCCACCAGTGATTCCTCGGGAATCACAGATACGCAGTATTTT
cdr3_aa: CATSDSSGITDTQYF

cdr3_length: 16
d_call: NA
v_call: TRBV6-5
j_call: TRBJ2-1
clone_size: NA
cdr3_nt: TGTGCCACCCCAAAACAACACAGGGGGGACTACAATAAGCAGTTCTTC
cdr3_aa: CATPKQHRGDYNKQFF

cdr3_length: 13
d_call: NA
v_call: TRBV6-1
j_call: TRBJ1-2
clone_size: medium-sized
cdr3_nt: TGTGCCAGCCTACCCCGCTTACCCTATGGCTACACCTTC
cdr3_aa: CASLPRLPYGYTF

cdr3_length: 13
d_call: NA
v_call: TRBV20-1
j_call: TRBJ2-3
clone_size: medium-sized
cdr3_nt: TGCAGTGCTAAACTACGGGGCACAGATACGCAGTATTTT
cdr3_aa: CSAKLRGTDTQYF

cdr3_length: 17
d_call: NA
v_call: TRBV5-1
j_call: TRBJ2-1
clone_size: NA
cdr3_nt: TGCGCCAGCAGCTTGAGGCTAATGCAGGAGACCTACAATGAGCAGTTCTTC
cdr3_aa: CASSLRLMQETYNEQFF

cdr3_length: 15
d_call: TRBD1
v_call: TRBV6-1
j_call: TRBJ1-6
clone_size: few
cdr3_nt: TGTGCCAGCAGTGAAGATTCAGGGGGTAATTCACCCCTCCACTTT
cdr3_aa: CASSEDSGGNSPLHF

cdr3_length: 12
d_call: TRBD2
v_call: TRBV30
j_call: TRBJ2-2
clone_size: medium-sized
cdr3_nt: TGTGCCTGGACCACTAGCGTAGGGGAGCTGTTTTTT
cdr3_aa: CAWTTSVGELFF

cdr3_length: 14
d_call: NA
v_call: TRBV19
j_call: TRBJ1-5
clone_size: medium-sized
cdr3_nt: TGTGCCAGTAGTATAGAGGACAGCAATCAGCCCCAGCATTTT
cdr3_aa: CASSIEDSNQPQHF

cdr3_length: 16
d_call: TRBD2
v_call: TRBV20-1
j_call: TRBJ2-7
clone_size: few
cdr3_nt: TGCAGTGCTAGGGGCAATGAGCGGGGGGCATACTACGAGCAGTACTTC
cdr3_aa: CSARGNERGAYYEQYF